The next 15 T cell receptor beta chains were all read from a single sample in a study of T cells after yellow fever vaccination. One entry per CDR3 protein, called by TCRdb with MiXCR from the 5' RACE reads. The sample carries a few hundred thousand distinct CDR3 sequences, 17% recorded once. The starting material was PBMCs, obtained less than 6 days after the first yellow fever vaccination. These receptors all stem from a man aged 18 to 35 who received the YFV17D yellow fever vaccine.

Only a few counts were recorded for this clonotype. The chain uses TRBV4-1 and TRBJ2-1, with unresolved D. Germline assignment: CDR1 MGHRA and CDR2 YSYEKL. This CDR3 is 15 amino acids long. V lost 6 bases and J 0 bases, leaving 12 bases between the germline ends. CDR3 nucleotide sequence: TGCGCCAGCAGTCGGAGTGGGCCCTCCTACAATGAGCAGTTCTTC. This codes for CASSRSGPSYNEQFF.

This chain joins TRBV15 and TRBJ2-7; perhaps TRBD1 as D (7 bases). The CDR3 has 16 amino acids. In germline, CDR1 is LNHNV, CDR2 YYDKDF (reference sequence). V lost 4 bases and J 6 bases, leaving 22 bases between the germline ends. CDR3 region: CATSTRKGAGGTEQYF. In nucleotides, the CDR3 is TGTGCCACCAGCACCAGAAAAGGGGCAGGGGGGACCGAGCAGTACTTC. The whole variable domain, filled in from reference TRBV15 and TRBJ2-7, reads DAMVIQNPRYQVTQFGKPVTLSCSQTLNHNVMYWYQQKSSQAPKLLFHYYDKDFNNEADTPDNFQSRRPNTSFCFLDIRSPGLGDTAMYLCATSTRKGAGGTEQYFGPGTRLTVT.

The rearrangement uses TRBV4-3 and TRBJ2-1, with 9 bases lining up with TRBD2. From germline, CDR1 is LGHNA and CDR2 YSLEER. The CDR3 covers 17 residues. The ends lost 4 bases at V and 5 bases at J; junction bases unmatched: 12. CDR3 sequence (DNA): TGCGCCAGCAGCCCCCCATCGAGGCGGGGGGGTGACAATGAGCAGTTCTTC. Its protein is CASSPPSRRGGDNEQFF.

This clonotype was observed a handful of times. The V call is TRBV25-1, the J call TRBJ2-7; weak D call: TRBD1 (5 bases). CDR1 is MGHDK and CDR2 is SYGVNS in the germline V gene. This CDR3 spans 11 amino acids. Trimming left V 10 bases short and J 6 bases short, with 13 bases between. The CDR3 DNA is TGTGCCACCTCGGCAGGGTTCGAGCAGTACTTC. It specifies CATSAGFEQYF.

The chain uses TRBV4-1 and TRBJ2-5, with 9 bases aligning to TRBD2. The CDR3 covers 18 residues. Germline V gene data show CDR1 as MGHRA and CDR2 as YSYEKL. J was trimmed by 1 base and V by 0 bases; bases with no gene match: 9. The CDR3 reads CASSQDGGGAGGQETQYF. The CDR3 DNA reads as TGCGCCAGCAGCCAAGATGGGGGAGGAGCGGGGGGCCAAGAGACCCAGTACTTC.

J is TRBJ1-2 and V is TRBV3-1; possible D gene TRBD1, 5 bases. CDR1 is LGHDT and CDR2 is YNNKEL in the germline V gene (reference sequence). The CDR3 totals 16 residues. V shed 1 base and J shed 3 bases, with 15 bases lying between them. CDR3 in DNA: TGTGCCAGCAGCCAAGGTGGGCAGGGCTACGACTATGGCTACACCTTC. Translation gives CASSQGGQGYDYGYTF.

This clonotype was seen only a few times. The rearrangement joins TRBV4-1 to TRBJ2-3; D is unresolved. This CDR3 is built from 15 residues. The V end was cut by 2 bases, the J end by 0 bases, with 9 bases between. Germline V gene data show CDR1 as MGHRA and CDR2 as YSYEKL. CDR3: CASSQPRASTDTQYF. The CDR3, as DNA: TGCGCCAGCAGCCAACCACGTGCTAGCACAGATACGCAGTATTTT.

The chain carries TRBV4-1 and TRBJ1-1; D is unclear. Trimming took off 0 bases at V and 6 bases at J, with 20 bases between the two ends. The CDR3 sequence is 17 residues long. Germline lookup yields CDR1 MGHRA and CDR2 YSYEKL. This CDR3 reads CASSQDGLEEVNSEAFF. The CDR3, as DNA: TGCGCCAGCAGCCAAGATGGGTTGGAAGAGGTTAACTCTGAAGCTTTCTTT.

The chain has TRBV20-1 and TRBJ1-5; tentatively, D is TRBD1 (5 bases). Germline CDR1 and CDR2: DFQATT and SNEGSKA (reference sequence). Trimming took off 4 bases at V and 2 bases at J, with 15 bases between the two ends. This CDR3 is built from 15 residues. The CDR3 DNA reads TGCAGTGCTACCATGGGGGTTGAAGGCAATCAGCCCCAGCATTTT. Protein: CSATMGVEGNQPQHF.

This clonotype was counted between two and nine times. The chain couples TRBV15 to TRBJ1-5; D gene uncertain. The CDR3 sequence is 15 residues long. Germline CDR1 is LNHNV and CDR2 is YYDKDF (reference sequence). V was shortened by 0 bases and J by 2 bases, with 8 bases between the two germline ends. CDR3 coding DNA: TGTGCCACCAGCAGAGATCTCGGAGGCAATCAGCCCCAGCATTTT. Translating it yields CATSRDLGGNQPQHF. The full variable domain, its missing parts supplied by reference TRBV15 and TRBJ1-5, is DAMVIQNPRYQVTQFGKPVTLSCSQTLNHNVMYWYQQKSSQAPKLLFHYYDKDFNNEADTPDNFQSRRPNTSFCFLDIRSPGLGDTAMYLCATSRDLGGNQPQHFGDGTRLSIL.

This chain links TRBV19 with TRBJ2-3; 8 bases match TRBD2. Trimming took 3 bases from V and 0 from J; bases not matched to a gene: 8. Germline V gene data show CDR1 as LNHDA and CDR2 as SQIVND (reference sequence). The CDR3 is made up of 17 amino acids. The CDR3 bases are TGTGCCAGTAGTATCCTTCAGCGGGGGACTAGCACAGATACGCAGTATTTT. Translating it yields CASSILQRGTSTDTQYF.

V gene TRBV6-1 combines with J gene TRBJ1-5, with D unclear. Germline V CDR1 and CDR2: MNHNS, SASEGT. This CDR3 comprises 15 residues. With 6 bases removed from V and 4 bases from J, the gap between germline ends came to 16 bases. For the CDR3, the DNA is TGTGCCAGCAGCCTAGGACGGCCACTTAATCAGCCCCAGCATTTT. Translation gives CASSLGRPLNQPQHF.

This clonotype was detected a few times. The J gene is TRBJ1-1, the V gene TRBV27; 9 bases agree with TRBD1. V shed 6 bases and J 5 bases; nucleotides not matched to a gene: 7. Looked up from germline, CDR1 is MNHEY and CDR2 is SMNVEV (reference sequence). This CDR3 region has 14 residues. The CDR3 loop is CASRIQGAGTEAFF. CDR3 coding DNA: TGTGCCAGCAGGATACAGGGGGCAGGAACTGAAGCTTTCTTT.

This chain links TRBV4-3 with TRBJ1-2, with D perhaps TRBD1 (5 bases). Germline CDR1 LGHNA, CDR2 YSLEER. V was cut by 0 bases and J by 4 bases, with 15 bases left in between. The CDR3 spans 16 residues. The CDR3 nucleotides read TGCGCCAGCAGCCAAGATCCGAGGGGAAGAAGCTATGGCTACACCTTC. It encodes CASSQDPRGRSYGYTF.

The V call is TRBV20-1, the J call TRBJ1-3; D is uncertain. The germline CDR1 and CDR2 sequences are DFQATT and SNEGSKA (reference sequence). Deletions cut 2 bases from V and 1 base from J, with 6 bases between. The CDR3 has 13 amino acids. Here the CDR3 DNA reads TGCAGTGCTAGACGGGGATCTGGAAACACCATATATTTT. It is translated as CSARRGSGNTIYF.